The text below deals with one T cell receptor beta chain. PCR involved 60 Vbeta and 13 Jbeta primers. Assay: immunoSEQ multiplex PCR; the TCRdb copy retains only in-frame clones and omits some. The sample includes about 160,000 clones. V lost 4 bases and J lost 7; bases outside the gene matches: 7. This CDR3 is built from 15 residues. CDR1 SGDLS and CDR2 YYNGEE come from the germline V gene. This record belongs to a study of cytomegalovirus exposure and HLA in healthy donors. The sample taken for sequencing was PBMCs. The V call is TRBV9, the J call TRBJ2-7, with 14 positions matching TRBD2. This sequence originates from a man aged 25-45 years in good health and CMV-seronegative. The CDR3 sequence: CASSPGTSGSPEQYF. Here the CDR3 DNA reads TGTGCCAGCAGCCCTGGGACTAGCGGGAGTCCAGAGCAGTACTTC.